A selection of T cell receptor beta chains follows, all from one sample in a study of blood T cell repertoires in COVID-19. Sequencing used immunoSEQ multiplex PCR; TCRdb keeps in-frame clones, though not all of them. This sample has around 200,000 clones; more than 80% occur once, and the top ten carry about 9%. The specimen sequenced was PBMCs or T cells enriched from blood (not recorded which). The receptors were gathered from a middle-aged man who had recovered from COVID-19. Each CDR3 is given without its conserved first and last residue. The order of the fields is V gene, J gene, clone size, CDR3 protein. Not every row has a clone size; where given, it reads once, few, many or a size class.

>TRBV18|TRBJ2-5|NA
ASSPFTGLETQY
>TRBV4-1|TRBJ2-3|NA
ASSQVRGNTDTQY
>TRBV7-9|TRBJ1-2|NA
ASSLYRTGGDNYGYT
>TRBV6-5|TRBJ1-2|NA
ASSAEVGYGYT
>TRBV11-2|TRBJ2-7|NA
ASSWGQGSYEQY
>TRBV7-8|TRBJ2-7|NA
ASSLGDFYEQY
>TRBV30|TRBJ1-3|NA
AWRKTGNSGNTIY
>TRBV5-1|TRBJ2-1|NA
ASSQGPSSNEQF
>TRBV7-8|TRBJ2-5|NA
ASTARGALLLRTGETQY
>TRBV10-3|TRBJ2-6|NA
AIRFFVAGANVLT
>TRBV2|TRBJ1-1|few
ASSYFGSTEAF
>TRBV15|TRBJ2-7|few
ATSTSTTEYEQY
>TRBV12-3/TRBV12-4|TRBJ1-5|NA
ASSFSGSQPQH
>TRBV14|TRBJ2-7|NA
ASSQGLGLAETYEQY
>TRBV24-1|TRBJ2-5|few
ATSDPPPAETQY
>TRBV6-2/TRBV6-3|TRBJ1-4|NA
ASSYGRSLINEKLF
>TRBV18|TRBJ2-1|NA
ASSPISNSGSINNEQF
>TRBV7-9|TRBJ2-1|NA
ASSLAFRTNNEQF
>TRBV5-6|TRBJ2-7|NA
ATRAGAYEQY
>TRBV5-1|TRBJ1-2|NA
ASSADRNYGYT
>TRBV19|TRBJ1-3|once
ASSMRGRQGLSGNTIY
>TRBV9|TRBJ2-3|NA
ASSVGLAGARTDTQY
>TRBV5-1|TRBJ1-1|NA
ASSSPATGIMNTEAF
>TRBV5-4|TRBJ1-6|few
ASSLMTGDNSPLH